A single sample is the source of the 21 T cell receptor beta chains below, sequenced in a study of lymphopenia after photon versus proton radiotherapy. Libraries were prepared by immunoSEQ multiplex PCR; TCRdb keeps only in-frame clonotypes and omits some of them. The sample contains more than 25,000 clones, roughly 88% of which appear only once. Source: peripheral blood, taken from a patient treated with photon-based radiotherapy. These receptors came from a woman aged 45-65 years with pancreatic cancer.

V gene TRBV5-1 combines with J gene TRBJ1-1, with unresolved D. Deletions cut 0 bases from V and 2 bases from J, with 8 bases between. Germline V gene lookup returns CDR1 SGHRS and CDR2 YFSETQ. CDR3 length equals 14 residues. CDR3 protein: CASSLGGVNTEAFF. The CDR3 DNA is TGCGCCAGCAGCTTGGGTGGGGTAAACACTGAAGCTTTCTTT.

The CDR3 loop reads CASSFTQGAYEQYF. In DNA form, the CDR3 reads TGTGCCAGCAGCTTTACCCAGGGGGCCTACGAGCAGTACTTC. This chain links TRBV11-2 with TRBJ2-7; 7 bases are a match to TRBD1. The CDR3 has 14 residues. CDR1 is SGHAT, CDR2 FQNNGV, per germline. Trimming cost V 3 bases and J 2 bases; bases outside gene matches: 4.

The count of this clone is one. The chain links TRBV5-1 to TRBJ2-1; 12 bases agree with TRBD2. CDR3 length: 18 amino acids. V was pared by 5 bases and J by 7 bases, with 16 bases of the junction left unmatched. CDR1 and CDR2 (germline): SGHRS, YFSETQ. The CDR3 is CASRPGVASGRAENEQFF. Written as DNA, the CDR3 is TGCGCCAGCAGACCCGGGGTGGCTAGCGGGAGGGCCGAGAATGAGCAGTTCTTC.

As concerns this clone: The same CDR3 can be traced to other DNA sequences in this sample. The CDR3 DNA reads TGCAGCGTTGGAAAGGGAGGCGTTGGCGGGGAGCTGTTTTTT. Residues: CSVGKGGVGGELFF. The J gene is TRBJ2-2, the V gene TRBV29-1, with D perhaps TRBD2 (6 bases). Deletions cut 4 bases from V and 7 bases from J, with 16 bases between. Germline loops: CDR1 SQVTM, CDR2 ANQGSEA. The CDR3 totals 14 residues.

The chain couples TRBV7-2 to TRBJ2-7, with TRBD2 as a possible D gene (5 bases). The V gene's germline CDR1 is SGHTA and CDR2 FQGNSA. Between the trimmed V and J ends, which lost 1 base and 6 bases, there was a span of 16 bases. The CDR3 totals 15 residues. The CDR3 spells CASSLEGGPVTEQYF. The CDR3 bases are TGTGCCAGCAGCTTAGAGGGCGGGCCAGTTACCGAGCAGTACTTC.

This chain connects TRBV27 to TRBJ2-1; D is perhaps TRBD2 (5 bases). V lost 6 bases to trimming and J lost 0 bases, with 12 bases between them. The CDR3 spans 15 residues. Germline assignment: CDR1 MNHEY and CDR2 SMNVEV (reference sequence). The CDR3 spells CASSGKGRSYNEQFF. CDR3 nucleotides: TGTGCCAGCAGCGGGAAAGGACGCTCCTACAATGAGCAGTTCTTC.

The chain is built from TRBV6-6 and TRBJ1-5; D perhaps matches TRBD1 (6 bases). In germline, CDR1 is MNHNY, CDR2 SVGAGI (reference sequence). The CDR3 has 15 amino acids. V was clipped by 7 bases and J by 5 bases, with 18 bases between them. For the CDR3, the DNA is TGTGCCAGCACCGACACAGGGAAAAGGGATCAGCCCCAGCATTTT. Translated, it gives CASTDTGKRDQPQHF.

The chain recombines TRBV19 with TRBJ2-1; D not certain. Germline loops: CDR1 LNHDA, CDR2 SQIVND (reference sequence). This CDR3 is 13 amino acids long. Trimming stripped 5 bases from V and 7 bases from J, with 12 bases between. CDR3 nucleotides: TGTGCCAGTAGTCCCTCCGGAGTGAATGAGCAGTTCTTC. Its protein is CASSPSGVNEQFF.

The chain has TRBV7-9 and TRBJ2-5; TRBD1 aligns across 7 bases. The germline V gene has CDR1 SEHNR and CDR2 FQNEAQ (reference sequence). V was clipped by 5 bases and J by 0 bases; unmatched bases: 6. The CDR3 covers 15 residues. CDR3: CASSAGTVYQETQYF. The CDR3 nucleotides are TGTGCCAGCAGCGCCGGGACAGTGTACCAAGAGACCCAGTACTTC. The full variable domain, rest sourced from reference TRBV7-9 and TRBJ2-5, is DTGVSQNPRHKITKRGQNVTFRCDPISEHNRLYWYRQTLGQGPEFLTYFQNEAQLEKSRLLSDRFSAERPKGSFSTLEIQRTEQGDSAMYLCASSAGTVYQETQYFGPGTRLLVL.

This clone occurred once. The rearrangement uses TRBV19 and TRBJ2-1, with a tentative D call TRBD2 (5 bases). The V gene's germline CDR1 is LNHDA and CDR2 SQIVND (reference sequence). The CDR3 spans 12 residues. V shed 5 bases and J shed 6 bases, with 8 bases lying between them. The CDR3 protein is CASSRTFNEQFF. CDR3 DNA sequence: TGTGCCAGTAGTCGGACTTTCAATGAGCAGTTCTTC.

The CDR3 reads CASSPSWGQPYEQYF. CDR3 DNA sequence: TGTGCCAGCAGCCCGAGCTGGGGACAACCCTACGAGCAGTACTTC. The J gene is TRBJ2-7, the V gene TRBV6-5; maybe TRBD1 (6 bases). The CDR3 sequence is 15 residues long. V was shortened by 6 bases and J by 2 bases, with 17 bases between the two germline ends. Germline CDR1 MNHEY, CDR2 SVGAGI.

This clone was seen a single time. V gene TRBV7-2 combines with J gene TRBJ2-5; a possible D gene is TRBD1 (6 bases). Looked up from germline, CDR1 is SGHTA and CDR2 is FQGNSA. The length of the CDR3 is 14 residues. V dropped 3 bases and J dropped 1 base, with 9 bases sitting between them. This CDR3 reads CASSFGGPQETQYF. The CDR3 DNA follows: TGTGCCAGCAGCTTTGGGGGCCCCCAAGAGACCCAGTACTTC.

V is TRBV7-6 and J is TRBJ1-5; no firm D call. The CDR3 extends over 12 amino acids. The germline CDR1 and CDR2 sequences are SGHVS and FNYEAQ. V shed 1 base and J shed 6 bases, with 4 bases lying between them. Written as DNA, the CDR3 is TGTGCCAGCAGCTTAGTAGGTCAGCCCCAGCATTTT. Its protein product is CASSLVGQPQHF.

The chain couples TRBV14 to TRBJ2-7; D tentatively fits TRBD1 or TRBD2 (5 bases each). The CDR3 is made up of 15 amino acids. The germline V and J ends were trimmed by 1 base and 0 bases, with 10 bases remaining between them. Per germline, CDR1 SGHDN and CDR2 FVKESK. This CDR3 is CASSQVGVSSYEQYF. In nucleotides, the CDR3 is TGTGCCAGCAGCCAAGTGGGGGTTTCCTCCTACGAGCAGTACTTC.

In its sample, this clone was seen once. The J gene is TRBJ2-7, the V gene TRBV27, with 7 bases aligning to TRBD1. Germline values: CDR1 MNHEY, CDR2 SMNVEV (reference sequence). This CDR3 is built from 13 residues. With 2 bases clipped from V and 5 bases from J, the junction kept 3 bases outside the gene matches. CDR3: CASSLKGANEQYF. The CDR3 bases are TGTGCCAGCAGTTTAAAGGGGGCCAACGAGCAGTACTTC.

V gene TRBV29-1 combines with J gene TRBJ2-2; 7 bases are a match to TRBD1. CDR3 length: 13 residues. J gave up 4 bases and V 6 bases, and 5 bases lay outside the gene matches. Germline CDR1 SQVTM, CDR2 ANQGSEA. CDR3: CSVNNRGTGELFF. CDR3 in DNA: TGCAGCGTGAACAACAGGGGCACCGGGGAGCTGTTTTTT.

The V gene is TRBV5-6, the J gene TRBJ1-1; D is possibly TRBD1 (5 bases). Germline values: CDR1 SGHDT, CDR2 YYEEEE. V lost 1 base, J lost 4 bases, and 8 bases lay in between. The CDR3 covers 13 residues. For the CDR3, the DNA is TGTGCCAGCAGCTTGTCACAGGCCACTGAAGCTTTCTTT. Translating gives CASSLSQATEAFF.

V gene TRBV13 combines with J gene TRBJ2-1, with 7 bases aligning to TRBD2. Losses at the gene ends were 1 base for V and 0 bases for J; bases not matched to a gene: 6. Looked up from germline, CDR1 is PRHDT and CDR2 is FYEKMQ (reference sequence). This CDR3 comprises 17 residues. The CDR3 reads CASSLAGGGSSYNEQFF. DNA for the CDR3: TGTGCCAGCAGCTTAGCTGGCGGCGGGAGCTCCTACAATGAGCAGTTCTTC. The full variable domain, completed using reference TRBV13 and TRBJ2-1, is AAGVIQSPRHLIKEKRETATLKCYPIPRHDTVYWYQQGPGQDPQFLISFYEKMQSDKGSIPDRFSAQQFSDYHSELNMSSLELGDSALYFCASSLAGGGSSYNEQFFGPGTRLTVL.

This clone has a single count. The rearrangement joins TRBV6-6 to TRBJ2-5, with a weak D call TRBD1 (5 bases). CDR3 length: 16 residues. V shed 0 bases and J shed 0 bases, with 11 bases lying between them. Germline V gene lookup returns CDR1 MNHNY and CDR2 SVGAGI (reference sequence). The DNA of the CDR3 is TGTGCCAGCAGTTACTCCCCCAGGGCTTACCAAGAGACCCAGTACTTC. Translating gives CASSYSPRAYQETQYF.

The gene calls are TRBV11-2 and TRBJ2-4; a weak D match, TRBD1 (6 bases). The germline CDR1 and CDR2 sequences are SGHAT and FQNNGV. V was trimmed by 6 bases and J by 3 bases, leaving 18 bases between them. The CDR3 runs to 16 residues. The CDR3 bases are TGTGCCAGCAGTCGGGACACCCGAGGAGGCAAAAACATTCAGTACTTC. It encodes CASSRDTRGGKNIQYF. Full variable domain (remainder filled in from reference TRBV11-2 and TRBJ2-4): EAGVAQSPRYKIIEKRQSVAFWCNPISGHATLYWYQQILGQGPKLLIQFQNNGVVDDSQLPKDRFSAERLKGVDSTLKIQPAKLEDSAVYLCASSRDTRGGKNIQYFGAGTRLSVL.

V is TRBV6-4 and J is TRBJ2-2, with 12 bases fitting TRBD2. The CDR3 is made up of 17 amino acids. J lost 3 bases, V lost 0 bases, and 2 bases had no gene match. Germline assignment: CDR1 MRHNA and CDR2 SNTAGT. As DNA, the CDR3 is TGTGCCAGCAGTGACTCGGGACTAGCGGGTGACACCGGGGAGCTGTTTTTT. It encodes CASSDSGLAGDTGELFF.